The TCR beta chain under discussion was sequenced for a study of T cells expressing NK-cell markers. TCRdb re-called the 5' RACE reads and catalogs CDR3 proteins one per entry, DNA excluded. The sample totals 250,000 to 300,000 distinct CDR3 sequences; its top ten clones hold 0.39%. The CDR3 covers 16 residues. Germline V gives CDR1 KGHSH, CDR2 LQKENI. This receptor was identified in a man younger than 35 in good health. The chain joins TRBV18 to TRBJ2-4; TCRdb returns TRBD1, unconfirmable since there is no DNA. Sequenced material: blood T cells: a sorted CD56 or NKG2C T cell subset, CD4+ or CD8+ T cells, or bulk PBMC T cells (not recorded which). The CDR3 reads CASSPDGALAKNIQYF. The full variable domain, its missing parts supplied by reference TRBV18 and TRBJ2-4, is NAGVMQNPRHLVRRRGQEARLRCSPMKGHSHVYWYRQLPEEGLKFMVYLQKENIIDESGMPKERFSAEFPKEGPSILRIQQVVRGDSAAYFCASSPDGALAKNIQYFGAGTRLSVL.